Listed below are T cell receptor beta chains from one sample, sequenced in a study of OX40 agonist ivuxolimab in advanced cancers. The protocol was immunoSEQ multiplex PCR, while the TCRdb copy is restricted to in-frame clones and leaves out a portion. The data hold around 50,000 clones, with more than 85% observed a single time. The material was CD4+ or CD8+ T cells sorted from blood, obtained in a trial of the OX40 agonist ivuxolimab. Source of these receptors: an adult with an advanced solid tumor such as melanoma, head and neck, liver or kidney cancer. CDR3s include the opening cysteine and the closing phenylalanine or tryptophan. The D gene is left open where the match is weak.

V gene: TRBV9
D gene: -
CDR3 protein: CASSVMGGSPLHF

V gene: TRBV5-6
D gene: TRBD1
CDR3 protein: CASSSGDSQYF

V gene: TRBV6-4
D gene: TRBD1
CDR3 protein: CASSDSGRGHIYGYTF

V gene: TRBV27
D gene: TRBD2
CDR3 protein: CASSLSPSGVSYEQYF

V gene: TRBV5-1
D gene: TRBD2
CDR3 protein: CASSPGLAGLQETQYF

V gene: TRBV6-5
D gene: -
CDR3 protein: CASSQWDFNNEQFF

V gene: TRBV14
D gene: -
CDR3 protein: CASSEEVGMNTEAFF

V gene: TRBV7-9
D gene: -
CDR3 protein: CASSSDLTTYNEQFF

V gene: TRBV6-5
D gene: TRBD2
CDR3 protein: CASSTGLAGDYEQYF

V gene: TRBV27
D gene: -
CDR3 protein: CASSEGTNYEQYF

V gene: TRBV13
D gene: TRBD1
CDR3 protein: CASSSRTGGSGYGYTF

V gene: TRBV7-2
D gene: TRBD1
CDR3 protein: CASSLGTGAYEQYF

V gene: TRBV6-1
D gene: -
CDR3 protein: CASSERWQAGAYNEQFF

V gene: TRBV7-8
D gene: -
CDR3 protein: CASSLTGLLTYEQYF

V gene: TRBV6-5
D gene: TRBD1
CDR3 protein: CASSIPGQSYEQYF

V gene: TRBV5-6
D gene: -
CDR3 protein: CASKWQTSYEQYF

V gene: TRBV19
D gene: -
CDR3 protein: CASSMDTISTGELFF

V gene: TRBV7-9
D gene: -
CDR3 protein: CASSSLINEQFF

V gene: TRBV11-1
D gene: -
CDR3 protein: CASTPQGHQETQYF

V gene: TRBV13
D gene: TRBD1
CDR3 protein: CVSSLRGPGQGDGYTF

V gene: TRBV4-1
D gene: -
CDR3 protein: CASSHRGGELFF

V gene: TRBV30
D gene: TRBD1
CDR3 protein: CAWEPGTGGYYEQYF

V gene: TRBV5-4
D gene: TRBD1
CDR3 protein: CASSLLVRRTGVPGELFF